This TCR beta chain was recovered during a study of blood T cell repertoires in COVID-19. In the study overall: There were acute and convalescent COVID-19 samples, and they came from the United States, Italy and Spain. T cells, B-cell-depleted T cells, or PBMCs provided the cDNA or gDNA that served as material.

This CDR3 spans 15 amino acids. Germline CDR1 reads LGHDT; CDR2 reads YNNKEL (reference sequence). Data came from immunoSEQ multiplex PCR; TCRdb stores just in-frame clones and leaves some out. Altogether approximately 280,000 clones are present, roughly 88% being singletons, with the ten largest covering approximately 8.5%. About this clone itself: A junction boundary mismatches the germline segment, possibly from a read error.

This chain uses TRBV3-1 (or the pseudogene TRBV3-2) with TRBJ2-3, with 12 bases aligning to TRBD2. The receptor was derived from a man in his late teens or twenties with active or convalescent COVID-19. The sample consisted of peripheral blood. Here the CDR3 DNA reads TGTGCCAGCAGCCAAGTCCCTCAAACTAGCGGGGGGTGGGATTTT. This sequence encodes CASSQVPQTSGGWDF.